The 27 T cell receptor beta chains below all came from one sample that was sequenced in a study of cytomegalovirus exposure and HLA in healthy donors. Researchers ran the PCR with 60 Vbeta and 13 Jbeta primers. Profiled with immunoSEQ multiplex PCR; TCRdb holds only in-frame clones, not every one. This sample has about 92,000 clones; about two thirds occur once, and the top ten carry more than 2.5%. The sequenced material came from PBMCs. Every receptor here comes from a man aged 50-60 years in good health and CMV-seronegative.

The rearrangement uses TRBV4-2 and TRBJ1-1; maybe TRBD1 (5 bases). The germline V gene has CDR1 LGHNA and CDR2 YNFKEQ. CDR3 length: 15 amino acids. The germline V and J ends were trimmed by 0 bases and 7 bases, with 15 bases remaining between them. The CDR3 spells CASSQEAGGYGEAFF. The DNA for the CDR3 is TGTGCCAGCAGCCAAGAAGCCGGGGGTTATGGTGAAGCTTTCTTT.

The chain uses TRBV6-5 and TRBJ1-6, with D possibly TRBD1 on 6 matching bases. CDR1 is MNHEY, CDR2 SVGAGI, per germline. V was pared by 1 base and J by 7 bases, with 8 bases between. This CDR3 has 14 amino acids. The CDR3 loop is CASSYWQGNSPLHF. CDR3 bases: TGTGCCAGCAGTTACTGGCAGGGGAATTCACCCCTCCACTTT.

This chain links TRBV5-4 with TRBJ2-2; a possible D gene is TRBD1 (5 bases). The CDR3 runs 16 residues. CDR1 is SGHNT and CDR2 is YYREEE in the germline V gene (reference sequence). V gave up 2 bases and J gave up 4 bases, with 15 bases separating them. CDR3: CASSFSGKRSTGELFF. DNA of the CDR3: TGTGCCAGCAGCTTCTCAGGGAAACGAAGCACCGGGGAGCTGTTTTTT.

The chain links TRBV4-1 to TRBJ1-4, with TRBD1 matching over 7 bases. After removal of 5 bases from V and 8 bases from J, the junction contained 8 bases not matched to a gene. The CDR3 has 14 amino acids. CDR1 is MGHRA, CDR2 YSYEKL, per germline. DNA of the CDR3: TGCGCCAGCAGCGTTCGGGACAGAGGGGAAAAACTGTTTTTT. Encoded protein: CASSVRDRGEKLFF.

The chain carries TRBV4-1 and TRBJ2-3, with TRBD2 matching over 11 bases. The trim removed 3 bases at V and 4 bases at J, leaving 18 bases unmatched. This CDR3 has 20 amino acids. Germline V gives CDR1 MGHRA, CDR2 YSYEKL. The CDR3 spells CASSQKFSGGAIAIADTQYF. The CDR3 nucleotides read TGCGCCAGCAGCCAGAAGTTTAGCGGGGGGGCAATAGCCATCGCAGATACGCAGTATTTT.

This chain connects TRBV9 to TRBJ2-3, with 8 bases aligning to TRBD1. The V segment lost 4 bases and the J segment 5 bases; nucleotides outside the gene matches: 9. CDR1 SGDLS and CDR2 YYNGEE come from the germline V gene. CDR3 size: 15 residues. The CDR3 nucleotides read TGTGCCAGCAGCCCCCTTTCAGGGGGCGTAGATACGCAGTATTTT. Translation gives CASSPLSGGVDTQYF.

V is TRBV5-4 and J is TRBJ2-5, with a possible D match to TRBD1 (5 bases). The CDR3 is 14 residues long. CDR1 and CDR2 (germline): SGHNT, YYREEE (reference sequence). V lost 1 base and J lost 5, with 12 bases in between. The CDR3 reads CASSLFGRVETQYF. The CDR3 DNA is TGTGCCAGCAGCTTGTTTGGCAGGGTTGAGACCCAGTACTTC.

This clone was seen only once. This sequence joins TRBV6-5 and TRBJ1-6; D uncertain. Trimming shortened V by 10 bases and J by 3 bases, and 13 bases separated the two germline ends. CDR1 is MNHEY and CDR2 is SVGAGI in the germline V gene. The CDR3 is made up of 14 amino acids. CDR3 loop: CATTPGFYNSPLHF. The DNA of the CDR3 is TGTGCCACCACTCCGGGTTTCTATAATTCACCCCTCCACTTT.

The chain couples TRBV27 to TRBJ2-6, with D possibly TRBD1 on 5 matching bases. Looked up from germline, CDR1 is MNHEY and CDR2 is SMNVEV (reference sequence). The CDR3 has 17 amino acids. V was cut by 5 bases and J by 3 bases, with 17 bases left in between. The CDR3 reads CASSPSIRVVGANVLTF. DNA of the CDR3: TGTGCCAGCAGTCCGTCAATCAGGGTAGTTGGGGCCAACGTCCTGACTTTC.

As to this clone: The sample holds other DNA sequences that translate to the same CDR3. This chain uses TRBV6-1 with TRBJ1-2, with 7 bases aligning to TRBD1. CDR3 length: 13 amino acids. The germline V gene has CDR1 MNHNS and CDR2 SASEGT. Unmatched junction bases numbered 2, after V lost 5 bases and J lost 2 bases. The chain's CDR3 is CASSRDRNYGYTF. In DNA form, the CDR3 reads TGTGCCAGCAGTCGGGACAGAAACTATGGCTACACCTTC.

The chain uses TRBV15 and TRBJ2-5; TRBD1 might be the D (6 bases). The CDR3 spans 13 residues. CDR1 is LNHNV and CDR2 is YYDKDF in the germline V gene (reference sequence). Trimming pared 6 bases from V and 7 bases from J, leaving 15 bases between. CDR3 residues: CATREGVWGTQYF. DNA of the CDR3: TGTGCCACCAGAGAGGGGGTTTGGGGGACCCAGTACTTC. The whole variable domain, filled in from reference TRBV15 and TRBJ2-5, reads DAMVIQNPRYQVTQFGKPVTLSCSQTLNHNVMYWYQQKSSQAPKLLFHYYDKDFNNEADTPDNFQSRRPNTSFCFLDIRSPGLGDTAMYLCATREGVWGTQYFGPGTRLLVL.

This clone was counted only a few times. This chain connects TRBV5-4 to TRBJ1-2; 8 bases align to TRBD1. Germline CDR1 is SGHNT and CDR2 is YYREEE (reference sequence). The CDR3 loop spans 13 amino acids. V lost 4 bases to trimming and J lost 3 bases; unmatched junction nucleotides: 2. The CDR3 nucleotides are TGTGCCAGCAGCCCGGACAGGGACTATGGCTACACCTTC. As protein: CASSPDRDYGYTF.

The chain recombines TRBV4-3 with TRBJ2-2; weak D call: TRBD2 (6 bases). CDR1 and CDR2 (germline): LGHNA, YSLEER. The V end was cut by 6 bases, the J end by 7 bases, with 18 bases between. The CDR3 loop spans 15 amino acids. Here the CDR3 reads CASSAQGSGYGELFF. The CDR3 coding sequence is TGCGCCAGCAGTGCCCAAGGGAGCGGGTACGGGGAGCTGTTTTTT.

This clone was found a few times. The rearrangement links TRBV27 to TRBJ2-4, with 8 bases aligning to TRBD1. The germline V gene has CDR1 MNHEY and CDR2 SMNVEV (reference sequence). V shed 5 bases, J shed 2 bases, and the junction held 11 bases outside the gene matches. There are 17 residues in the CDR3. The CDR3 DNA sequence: TGTGCCAGCAGTCCCCTCGGACAGGGCTCTCCCAAAAACATTCAGTACTTC. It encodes CASSPLGQGSPKNIQYF.

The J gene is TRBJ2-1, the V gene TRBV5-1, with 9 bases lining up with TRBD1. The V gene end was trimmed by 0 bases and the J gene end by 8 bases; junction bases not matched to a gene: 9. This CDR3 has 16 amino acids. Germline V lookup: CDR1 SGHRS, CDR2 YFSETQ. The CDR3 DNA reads TGCGCCAGCAGCTTGGGGACAGGGGAGTATAGGGATGAGCAGTTCTTC. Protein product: CASSLGTGEYRDEQFF.

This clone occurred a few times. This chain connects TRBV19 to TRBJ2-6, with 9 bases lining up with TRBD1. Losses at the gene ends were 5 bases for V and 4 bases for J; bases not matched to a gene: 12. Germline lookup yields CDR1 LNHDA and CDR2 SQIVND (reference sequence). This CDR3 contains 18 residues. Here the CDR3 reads CASSLGDREPGGANVLTF. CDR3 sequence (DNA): TGTGCCAGTAGTTTAGGGGACAGGGAGCCTGGAGGGGCCAACGTCCTGACTTTC.

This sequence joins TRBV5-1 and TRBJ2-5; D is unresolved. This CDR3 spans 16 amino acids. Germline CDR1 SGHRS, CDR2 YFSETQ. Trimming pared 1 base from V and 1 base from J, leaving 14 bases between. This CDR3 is CASSLTISSLQETQYF. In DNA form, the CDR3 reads TGCGCCAGCAGCTTGACGATTTCGAGCCTCCAAGAGACCCAGTACTTC. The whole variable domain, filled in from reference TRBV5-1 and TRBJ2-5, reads KAGVTQTPRYLIKTRGQQVTLSCSPISGHRSVSWYQQTPGQGLQFLFEYFSETQRNKGNFPGRFSGRQFSNSRSEMNVSTLELGDSALYLCASSLTISSLQETQYFGPGTRLLVL.

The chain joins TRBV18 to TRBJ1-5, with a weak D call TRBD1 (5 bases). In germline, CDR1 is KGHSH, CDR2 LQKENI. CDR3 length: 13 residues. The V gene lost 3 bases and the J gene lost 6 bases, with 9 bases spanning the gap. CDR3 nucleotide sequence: TGTGCCAGCTCACCCCCAGGGTCTCAGCCCCAGCATTTT. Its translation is CASSPPGSQPQHF.

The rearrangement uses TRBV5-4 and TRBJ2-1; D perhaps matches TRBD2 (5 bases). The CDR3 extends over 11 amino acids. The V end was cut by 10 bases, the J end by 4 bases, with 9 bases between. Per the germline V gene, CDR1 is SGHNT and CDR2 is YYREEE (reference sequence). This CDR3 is CAGRGYNEQFF. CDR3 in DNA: TGTGCCGGACGGGGTTACAATGAGCAGTTCTTC. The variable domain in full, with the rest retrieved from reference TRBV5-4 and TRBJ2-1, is ETGVTQSPTHLIKTRGQQVTLRCSSQSGHNTVSWYQQALGQGPQFIFQYYREEENGRGNFPPRFSGLQFPNYSSELNVNALELDDSALYLCAGRGYNEQFFGPGTRLTVL.

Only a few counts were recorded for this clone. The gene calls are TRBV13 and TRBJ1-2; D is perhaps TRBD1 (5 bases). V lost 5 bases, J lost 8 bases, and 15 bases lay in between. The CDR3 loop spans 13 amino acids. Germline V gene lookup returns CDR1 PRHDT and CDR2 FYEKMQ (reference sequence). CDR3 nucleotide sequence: TGTGCCAGCAGCCCTAGGGGCCCCACGGGCTACACCTTC. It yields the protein CASSPRGPTGYTF.

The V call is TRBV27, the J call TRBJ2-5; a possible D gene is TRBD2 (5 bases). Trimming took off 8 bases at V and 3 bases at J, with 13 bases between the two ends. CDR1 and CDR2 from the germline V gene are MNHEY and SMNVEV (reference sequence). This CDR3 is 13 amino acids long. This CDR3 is CASGKFGEETQYF. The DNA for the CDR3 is TGTGCCAGCGGAAAGTTCGGGGAAGAGACCCAGTACTTC.

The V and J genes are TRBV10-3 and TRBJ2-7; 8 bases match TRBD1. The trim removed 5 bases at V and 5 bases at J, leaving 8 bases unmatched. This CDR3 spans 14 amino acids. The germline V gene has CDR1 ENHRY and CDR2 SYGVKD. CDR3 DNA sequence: TGTGCCATCAGTCTGGACAGGGAAGATAACGAGCAGTACTTC. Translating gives CAISLDREDNEQYF.

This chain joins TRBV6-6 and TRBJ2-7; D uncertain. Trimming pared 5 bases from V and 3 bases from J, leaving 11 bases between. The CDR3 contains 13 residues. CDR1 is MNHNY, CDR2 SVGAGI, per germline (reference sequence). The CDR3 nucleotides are TGTGCCAGCAGTCCGGGTGTTTACTACGAGCAGTACTTC. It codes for CASSPGVYYEQYF.

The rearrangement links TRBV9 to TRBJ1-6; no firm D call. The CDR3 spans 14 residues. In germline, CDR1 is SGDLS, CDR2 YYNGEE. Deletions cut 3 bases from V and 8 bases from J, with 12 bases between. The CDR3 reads CASSASADYSPLHF. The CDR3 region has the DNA TGTGCCAGCAGCGCAAGTGCGGACTATTCACCCCTCCACTTT.

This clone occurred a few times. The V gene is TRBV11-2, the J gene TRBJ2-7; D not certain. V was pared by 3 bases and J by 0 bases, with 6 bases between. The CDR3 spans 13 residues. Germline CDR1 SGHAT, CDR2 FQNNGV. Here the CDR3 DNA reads TGTGCCAGCAGCTTGCCGGGCTCCTACGAGCAGTACTTC. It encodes CASSLPGSYEQYF.

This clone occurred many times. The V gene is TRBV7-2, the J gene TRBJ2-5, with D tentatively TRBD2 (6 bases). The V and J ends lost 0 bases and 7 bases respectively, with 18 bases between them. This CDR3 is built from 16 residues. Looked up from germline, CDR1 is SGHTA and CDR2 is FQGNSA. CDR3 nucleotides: TGTGCCAGCAGCTTAGCTGGGTCTTCCTTGGGGGGGACCCAGTACTTC. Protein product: CASSLAGSSLGGTQYF. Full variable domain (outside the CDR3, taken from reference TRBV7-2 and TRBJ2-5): GAGVSQSPSNKVTEKGKDVELRCDPISGHTALYWYRQSLGQGLEFLIYFQGNSAPDKSGLPSDRFSAERTGGSVSTLTIQRTQQEDSAVYLCASSLAGSSLGGTQYFGPGTRLLVL.

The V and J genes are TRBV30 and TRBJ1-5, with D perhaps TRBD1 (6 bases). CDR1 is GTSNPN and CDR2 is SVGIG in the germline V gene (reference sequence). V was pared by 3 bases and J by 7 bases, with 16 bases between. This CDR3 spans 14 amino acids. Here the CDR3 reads CAWSVGGTHQPQHF. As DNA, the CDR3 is TGTGCCTGGAGCGTAGGGGGAACTCACCAGCCCCAGCATTTT.